This T cell receptor (beta chain) stems from a study of blood T cell repertoires in COVID-19. Data came from immunoSEQ multiplex PCR; TCRdb stores just in-frame clones and leaves some out. The table includes about 100,000 clones, 88% detected once. This CDR3 is 15 amino acids long. V lost 2 bases and J lost 6; bases outside the gene matches: 6. CDR1 and CDR2 (germline): SGHTA, FQGNSA. The sequence was obtained from a human donor in a cohort sampled during active COVID-19. The chain has TRBV7-2 and TRBJ1-5; 8 nucleotides match TRBD1. Sequenced input: peripheral blood. The CDR3 coding sequence is TGTGCCAGCAGCTTATACACCGGGACAGGTCAGCCCCAGCATTTT. Its protein product is CASSLYTGTGQPQHF.